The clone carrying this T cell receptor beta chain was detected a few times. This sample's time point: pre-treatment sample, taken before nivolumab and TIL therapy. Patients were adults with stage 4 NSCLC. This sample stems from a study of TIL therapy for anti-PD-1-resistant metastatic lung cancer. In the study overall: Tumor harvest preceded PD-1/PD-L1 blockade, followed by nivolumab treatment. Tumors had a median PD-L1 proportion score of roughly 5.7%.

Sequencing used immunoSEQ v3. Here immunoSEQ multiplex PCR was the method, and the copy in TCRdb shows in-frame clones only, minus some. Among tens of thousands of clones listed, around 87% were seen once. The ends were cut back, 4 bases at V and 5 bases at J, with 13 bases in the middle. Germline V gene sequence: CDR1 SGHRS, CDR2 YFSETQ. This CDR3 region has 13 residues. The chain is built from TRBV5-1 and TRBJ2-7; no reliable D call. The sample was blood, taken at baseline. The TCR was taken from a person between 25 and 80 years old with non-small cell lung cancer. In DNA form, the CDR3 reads TGCGCCAGCAGCCGACAAGGCGTCGACGAGCAGTACTTC. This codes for CASSRQGVDEQYF.